What follows describes a single T cell receptor (beta chain). Germline lookup yields CDR1 LNHDA and CDR2 SQIVND (reference sequence). Deletions cut 7 bases from V and 10 bases from J, with 23 bases between. This CDR3 is 16 amino acids long. This record comes from a study of blood T cell repertoires in COVID-19. Across the whole study: Donors in the United States, Italy and Spain gave samples during acute or convalescent COVID-19.

Profiling relied on immunoSEQ multiplex PCR, and the TCRdb table lists in-frame clones only, not all of them. The sample includes fewer than 85,000 clones, more than 60% of them seen just once. V is TRBV19 and J is TRBJ1-6; perhaps TRBD1 as D (6 bases). The sequence derives from a man aged 60 to 69 with acute or convalescent COVID-19. Sequencing was done on a sample of peripheral blood. For the CDR3, the DNA is TGTGCCAGTACTGAACCCCAGGGGATCGGAAAGTCACCCCTCCACTTT. Its translation: CASTEPQGIGKSPLHF.